This TCR beta chain was found in a study of immune evolution from preneoplasia to lung adenocarcinoma (dated by TCRdb to about 2021). Notes on the research overall: HLA loss of heterozygosity was found in approximately 7% of AIS, approximately 14% of MIA and 30% to 40% of ADC lesions, and in no AAH lesions. The study used immune gene expression, TCR sequencing and multiplex immunofluorescence to profile the immune contexture of lung adenocarcinoma precursors and invasive adenocarcinoma. Resected precursor lesions (AAH, AIS, MIA) and invasive adenocarcinomas were each compared against paired morphologically normal lung tissue. The sample size was set by how many specimens were available, not by a prior power calculation. The immune data were integrated with whole exome sequencing and methylation data from the same cohort of nodules. The overall cohort comprised 40 to 60 patients with pulmonary nodules who underwent surgical resection. A total of under 55 patients contributed TCR sequencing data. According to the study, more than 95 samples went through TCR sequencing. POLYSOLVER was used to infer Class I HLA alleles from exome data, and LOHHLA was used to detect allele-specific HLA loss. What the authors observed across the whole study: Normal lung showed the highest clonality, whereas later-stage lesions appeared to have higher T cell density and diversity but lower clonality. The findings were based on association rather than direct causation, and larger cohorts with long-term follow-up and longitudinal biopsies were deemed needed. All patients were from Japan and China, so applicability to Western populations was uncertain. Compared with EGFR-mutant or double wild-type lesions, KRAS-mutant nodules had the highest T cell clonality. Normal lung had the highest top T cell clone frequencies, and these frequencies appeared to fall progressively from AAH through AIS, MIA and invasive adenocarcinoma.

Using the immunoSEQ hsTCRbeta Kit, TCR beta CDR3 regions were sequenced from DNA. The study's processing was this. TCR sequencing data were analysed with the ImmunoSEQ Analyzer. T cell clonality was defined as 1 minus Pielou's evenness, calculated on productive rearrangements. T cell diversity was measured with the inverse Simpson index on productive templates. T cell density was defined as TCR beta template counts normalized to usable DNA, with usable DNA estimated by amplifying and sequencing housekeeping genes. Two-sided Kruskal-Wallis tests were used to compare TCR metrics across histologic stages. TCRdb mirrors the immuneACCESS table, restricted to in-frame sequences. Some clones are absent from its copies; in checked studies, under half trace to an unresolved V gene, and the reason for the others is unknown. The DNA was the basis for D and trimming; V, J and clone size are from that table. The sample has 37,000 or so clones on record, 74% of them singletons. Roughly 6.6% of the sample is taken by the ten largest.

Resection was performed on patients in Japan or China between the mid-2010s and the late 2010s. Histologic diagnosis of each case was confirmed independently by two lung cancer pathologists on H&E slides. Premalignant or tumor cells were enriched for nucleic acid extraction by macro-dissection performed after pathologic assessment. DNA was isolated from FFPE tissue using the AllPrep DNA/RNA FFPE Kit. In regard to this clone: The antigen this receptor binds is unknown. Per-base quality was not reported, and no clone a single base away is much larger than it.

CDR1 and CDR2 are read off the germline V gene (reference sequence) as MNHEY and SMNVEV. V is cut by 6 bases and J by 2 bases, and the space between the germline ends is 11 bases. The CDR3 runs 14 amino acids, cysteine and phenylalanine included. CDR3 DNA is the only sequence kept; it has 42 bases, read in frame from the first base. The clonotype originates from a person aged 55-75 years with lung adenocarcinoma. Rearrangement joined TRBV27 to TRBJ1-5; a tentative D match to TRBD1 spans 5 bases. The sample consisted of FFPE invasive lung adenocarcinoma tissue. This specimen's cell subset or site label, per the study, means: frankly invasive lung adenocarcinoma (ADC). The nucleotides are TGTGCCAGCAGACCGGGACGGGGCAATCAGCCCCAGCATTTT. Its product reads: CASRPGRGNQPQHF.